The sample holds one count of the clone carrying this T cell receptor beta chain. This record belongs to a study of PD-L1 blockade in urothelial cancer. Overall study context: After treatment start, blood was analyzed at 3 weeks (second dose) and at 6 weeks. Median T cell yield from blood was 110,000 to 150,000.

Measured with immunoSEQ multiplex PCR; TCRdb has only the in-frame clones, and not every one. The table has tens of thousands of clones, around 79% seen once; the top ten hold 4% to 5%. Germline lookup yields CDR1 GTSNPN and CDR2 SVGIG (reference sequence). Trimming stripped 2 bases from V and 6 bases from J, with 19 bases between. This CDR3 comprises 15 residues. The rearrangement uses TRBV30 and TRBJ1-2; D unclear. The sample in question was PBMCs, obtained around atezolizumab (anti-PD-L1) treatment. The TCR was taken from a man aged 65 to 85 with urothelial cancer. In DNA, the CDR3 is TGTGCCTGGAGTCGACTCCTGAATGGGTTTAATGGCTACACCTTC. This gives the protein CAWSRLLNGFNGYTF.